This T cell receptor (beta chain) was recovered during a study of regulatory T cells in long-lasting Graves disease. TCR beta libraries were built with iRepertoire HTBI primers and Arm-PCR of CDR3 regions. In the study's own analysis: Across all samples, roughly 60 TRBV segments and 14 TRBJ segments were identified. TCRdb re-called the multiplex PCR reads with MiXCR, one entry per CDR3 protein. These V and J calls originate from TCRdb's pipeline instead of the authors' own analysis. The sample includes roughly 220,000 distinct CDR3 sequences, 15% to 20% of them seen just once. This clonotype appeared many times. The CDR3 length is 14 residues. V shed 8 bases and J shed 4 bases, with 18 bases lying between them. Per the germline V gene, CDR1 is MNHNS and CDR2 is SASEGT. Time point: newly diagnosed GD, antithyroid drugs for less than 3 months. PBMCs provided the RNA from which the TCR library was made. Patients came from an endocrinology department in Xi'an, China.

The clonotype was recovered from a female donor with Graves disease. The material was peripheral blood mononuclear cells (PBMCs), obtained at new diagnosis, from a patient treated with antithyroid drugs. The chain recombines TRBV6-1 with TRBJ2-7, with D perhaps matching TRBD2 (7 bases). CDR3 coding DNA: TGTGCCAGCGGCGAAGGGGGGGTCCCTTACGAGCAGTACTTC. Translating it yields CASGEGGVPYEQYF.